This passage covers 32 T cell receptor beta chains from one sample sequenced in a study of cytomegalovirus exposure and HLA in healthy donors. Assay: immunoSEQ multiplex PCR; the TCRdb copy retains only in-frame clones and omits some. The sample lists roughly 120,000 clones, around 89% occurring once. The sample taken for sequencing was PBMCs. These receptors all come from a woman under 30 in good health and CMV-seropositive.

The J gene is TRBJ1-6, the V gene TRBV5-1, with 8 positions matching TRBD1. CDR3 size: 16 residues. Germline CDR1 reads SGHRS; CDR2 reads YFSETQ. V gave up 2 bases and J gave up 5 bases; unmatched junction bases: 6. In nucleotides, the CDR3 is TGCGCCAGCAGCTTACTCGGGACAGGCAATAATTCACCCCTCCACTTT. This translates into CASSLLGTGNNSPLHF.

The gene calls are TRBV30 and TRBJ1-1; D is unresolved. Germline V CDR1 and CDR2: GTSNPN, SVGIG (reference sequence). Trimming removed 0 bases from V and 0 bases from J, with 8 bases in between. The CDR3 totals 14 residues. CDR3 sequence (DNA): TGTGCCTGGAGTGTAATAGCCATGAACACTGAAGCTTTCTTT. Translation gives CAWSVIAMNTEAFF.

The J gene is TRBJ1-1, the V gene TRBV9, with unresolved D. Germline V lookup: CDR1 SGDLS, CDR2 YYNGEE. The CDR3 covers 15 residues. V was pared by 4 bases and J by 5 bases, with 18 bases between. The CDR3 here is CASSPKIKGGTEAFF. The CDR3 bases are TGTGCCAGCAGCCCCAAAATCAAAGGAGGTACTGAAGCTTTCTTT.

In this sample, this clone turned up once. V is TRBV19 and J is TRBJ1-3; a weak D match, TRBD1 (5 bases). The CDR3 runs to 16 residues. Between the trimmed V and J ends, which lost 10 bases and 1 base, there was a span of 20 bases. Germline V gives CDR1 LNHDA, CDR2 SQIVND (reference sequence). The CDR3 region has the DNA TGTGCCACCCAGGAAGGGGCAGTTCAATCTGGAAACACCATATATTTT. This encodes CATQEGAVQSGNTIYF.

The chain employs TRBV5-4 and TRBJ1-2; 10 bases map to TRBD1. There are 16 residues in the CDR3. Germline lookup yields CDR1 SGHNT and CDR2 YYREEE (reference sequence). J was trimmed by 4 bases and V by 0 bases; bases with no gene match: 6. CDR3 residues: CASSLVGGDRGYGYTF. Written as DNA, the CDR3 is TGTGCCAGCAGCTTGGTAGGGGGGGACAGGGGCTATGGCTACACCTTC.

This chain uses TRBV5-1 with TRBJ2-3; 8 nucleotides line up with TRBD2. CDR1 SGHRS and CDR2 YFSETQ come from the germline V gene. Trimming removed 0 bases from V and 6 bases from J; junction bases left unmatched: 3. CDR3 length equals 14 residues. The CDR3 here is CASSLALAVDTQYF. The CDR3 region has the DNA TGCGCCAGCAGCTTGGCACTAGCGGTTGATACGCAGTATTTT. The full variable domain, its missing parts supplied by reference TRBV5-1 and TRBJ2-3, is KAGVTQTPRYLIKTRGQQVTLSCSPISGHRSVSWYQQTPGQGLQFLFEYFSETQRNKGNFPGRFSGRQFSNSRSEMNVSTLELGDSALYLCASSLALAVDTQYFGPGTRLTVL.

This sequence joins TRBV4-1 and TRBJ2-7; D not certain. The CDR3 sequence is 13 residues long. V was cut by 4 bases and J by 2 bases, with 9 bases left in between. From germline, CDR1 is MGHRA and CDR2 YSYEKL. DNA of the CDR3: TGCGCCAGCAGCCTTGAGGCGACCTACGAGCAGTACTTC. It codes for CASSLEATYEQYF.

For the CDR3, the DNA is TGCGCCAGCAGCTTGGGGACTACCATAGAGCAGTACTTC. Encoded protein: CASSLGTTIEQYF. This chain joins TRBV5-1 and TRBJ2-7, with a weak D call TRBD2 (6 bases). Germline loops: CDR1 SGHRS, CDR2 YFSETQ. This CDR3 contains 13 residues. With 0 bases removed from V and 7 bases from J, the gap between germline ends came to 11 bases.

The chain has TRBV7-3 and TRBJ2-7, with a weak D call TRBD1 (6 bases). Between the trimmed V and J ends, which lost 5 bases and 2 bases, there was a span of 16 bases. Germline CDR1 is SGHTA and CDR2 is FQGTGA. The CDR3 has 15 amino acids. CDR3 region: CASSRWTAPTYEQYF. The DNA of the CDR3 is TGTGCCAGCAGCCGGTGGACAGCACCCACCTACGAGCAGTACTTC.

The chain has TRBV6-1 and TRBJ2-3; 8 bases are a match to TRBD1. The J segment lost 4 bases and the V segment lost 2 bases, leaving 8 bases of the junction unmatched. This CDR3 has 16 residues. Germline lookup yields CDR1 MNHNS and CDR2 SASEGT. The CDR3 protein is CASSERAGGFPDTQYF. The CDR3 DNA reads TGTGCCAGCAGTGAAAGGGCAGGGGGCTTCCCAGATACGCAGTATTTT.

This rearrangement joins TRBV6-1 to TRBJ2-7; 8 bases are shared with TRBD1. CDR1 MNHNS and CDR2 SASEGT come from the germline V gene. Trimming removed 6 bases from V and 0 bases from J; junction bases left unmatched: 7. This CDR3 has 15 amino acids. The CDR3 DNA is TGTGCCAGCAGCCCGGGACAGGTCTTCTCCTACGAGCAGTACTTC. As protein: CASSPGQVFSYEQYF.

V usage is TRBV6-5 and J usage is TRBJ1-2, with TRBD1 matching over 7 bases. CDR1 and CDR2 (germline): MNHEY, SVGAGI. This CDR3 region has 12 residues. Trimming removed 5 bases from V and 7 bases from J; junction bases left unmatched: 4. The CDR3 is CASSQGGFGYTF. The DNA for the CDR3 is TGTGCCAGCAGTCAGGGGGGTTTTGGCTACACCTTC.

The CDR3 bases are TGTGCCAGCAGAGCGGCAGGGACATTAACTGAAGCTTTCTTT. Its protein is CASRAAGTLTEAFF. The chain uses TRBV7-6 and TRBJ1-1, with a tentative D call TRBD1 (6 bases). Trimming removed 6 bases from V and 5 bases from J, with 16 bases in between. Germline loops: CDR1 SGHVS, CDR2 FNYEAQ. CDR3 size: 14 residues.

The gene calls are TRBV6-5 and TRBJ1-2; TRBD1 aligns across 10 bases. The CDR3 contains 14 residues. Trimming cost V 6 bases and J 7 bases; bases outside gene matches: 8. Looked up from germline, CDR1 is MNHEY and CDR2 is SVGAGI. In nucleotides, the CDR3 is TGTGCCAGCAGCCGTGACAGGGGGCAGAGTGGCTACACCTTC. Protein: CASSRDRGQSGYTF.

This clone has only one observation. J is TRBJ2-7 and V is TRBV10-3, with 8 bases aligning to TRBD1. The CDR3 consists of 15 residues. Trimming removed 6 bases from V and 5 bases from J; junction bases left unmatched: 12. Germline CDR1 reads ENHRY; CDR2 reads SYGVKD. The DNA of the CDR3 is TGTGCCATCAGGCCCCAGGGGGCGCAGGCTGACGAGCAGTACTTC. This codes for CAIRPQGAQADEQYF.

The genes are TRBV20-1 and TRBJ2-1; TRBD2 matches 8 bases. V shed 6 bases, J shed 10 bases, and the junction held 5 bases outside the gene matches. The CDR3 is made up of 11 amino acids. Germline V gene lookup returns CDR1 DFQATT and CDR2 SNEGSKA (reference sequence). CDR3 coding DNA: TGCAGTGCCCCAAGACTAGCGGAGCAGTTCTTC. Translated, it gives CSAPRLAEQFF.

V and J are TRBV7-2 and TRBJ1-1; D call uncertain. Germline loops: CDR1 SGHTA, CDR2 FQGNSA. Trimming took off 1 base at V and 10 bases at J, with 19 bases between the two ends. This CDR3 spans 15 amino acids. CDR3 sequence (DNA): TGTGCCAGCAGCTTAGGTGTTCTTTCGGGAACTTCAGCTTTCTTT. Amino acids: CASSLGVLSGTSAFF.

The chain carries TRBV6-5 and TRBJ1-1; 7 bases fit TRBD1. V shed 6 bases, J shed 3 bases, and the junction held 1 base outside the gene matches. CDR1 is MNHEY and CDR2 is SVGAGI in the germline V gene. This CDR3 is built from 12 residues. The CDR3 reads CASRTGDTEAFF. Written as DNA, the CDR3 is TGTGCCAGCAGAACAGGGGACACTGAAGCTTTCTTT.

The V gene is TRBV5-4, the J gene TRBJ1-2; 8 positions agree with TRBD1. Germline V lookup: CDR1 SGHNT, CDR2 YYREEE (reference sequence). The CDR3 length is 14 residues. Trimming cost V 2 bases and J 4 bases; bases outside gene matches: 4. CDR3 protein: CASSFKQGVYGYTF. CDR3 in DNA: TGTGCCAGCAGCTTCAAACAGGGGGTCTATGGCTACACCTTC.

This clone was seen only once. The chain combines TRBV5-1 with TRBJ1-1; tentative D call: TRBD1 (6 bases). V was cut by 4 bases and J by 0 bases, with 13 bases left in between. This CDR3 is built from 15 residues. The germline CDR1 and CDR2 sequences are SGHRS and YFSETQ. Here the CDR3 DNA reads TGCGCCAGCAGCACCTCAGGGGTTATGAACACTGAAGCTTTCTTT. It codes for CASSTSGVMNTEAFF.

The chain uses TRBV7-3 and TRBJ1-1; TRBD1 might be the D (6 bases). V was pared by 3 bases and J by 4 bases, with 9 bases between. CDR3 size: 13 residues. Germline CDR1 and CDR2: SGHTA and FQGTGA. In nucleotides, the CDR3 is TGTGCCAGCAGCTTCCAGGGGATCACTGAAGCTTTCTTT. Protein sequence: CASSFQGITEAFF.

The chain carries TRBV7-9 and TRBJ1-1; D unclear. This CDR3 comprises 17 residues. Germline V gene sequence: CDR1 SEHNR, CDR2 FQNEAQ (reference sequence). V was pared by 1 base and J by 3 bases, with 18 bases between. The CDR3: CASSLGRGPPPHTEAFF. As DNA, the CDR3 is TGTGCCAGCAGCTTAGGGAGAGGGCCACCCCCTCACACTGAAGCTTTCTTT.

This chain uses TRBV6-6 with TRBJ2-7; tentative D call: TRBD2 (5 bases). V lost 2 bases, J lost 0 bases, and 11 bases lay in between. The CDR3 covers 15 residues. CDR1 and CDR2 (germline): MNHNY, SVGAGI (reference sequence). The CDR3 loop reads CASSYPSGLSYEQYF. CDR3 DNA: TGTGCCAGCAGTTACCCCAGCGGACTCTCCTACGAGCAGTACTTC.

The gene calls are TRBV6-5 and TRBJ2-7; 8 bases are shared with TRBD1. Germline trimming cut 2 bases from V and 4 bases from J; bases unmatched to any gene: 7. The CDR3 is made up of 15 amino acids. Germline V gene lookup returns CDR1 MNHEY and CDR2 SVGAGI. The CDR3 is CASSYKGQGGYEQYF. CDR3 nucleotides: TGTGCCAGCAGTTACAAAGGACAGGGAGGATACGAGCAGTACTTC.

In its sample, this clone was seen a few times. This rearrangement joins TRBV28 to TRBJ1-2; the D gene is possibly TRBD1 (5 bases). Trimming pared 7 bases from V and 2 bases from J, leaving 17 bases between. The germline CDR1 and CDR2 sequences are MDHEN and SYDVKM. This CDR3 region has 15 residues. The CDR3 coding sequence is TGTGCCAGCATCCAATCCGGGGGACTAAACTATGGCTACACCTTC. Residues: CASIQSGGLNYGYTF.

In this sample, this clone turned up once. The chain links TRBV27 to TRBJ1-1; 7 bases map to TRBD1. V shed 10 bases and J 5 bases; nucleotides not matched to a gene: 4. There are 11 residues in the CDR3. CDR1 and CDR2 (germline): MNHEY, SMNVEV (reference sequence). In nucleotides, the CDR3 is TGTGCCACGACACAGGGGACTGAAGCTTTCTTT. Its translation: CATTQGTEAFF.

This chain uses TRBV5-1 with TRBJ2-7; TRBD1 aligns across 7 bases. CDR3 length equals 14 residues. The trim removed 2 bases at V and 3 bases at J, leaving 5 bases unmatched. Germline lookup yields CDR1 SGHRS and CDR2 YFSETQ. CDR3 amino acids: CASSFDRANYEQYF. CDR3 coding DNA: TGCGCCAGCAGCTTTGACAGGGCGAACTACGAGCAGTACTTC.

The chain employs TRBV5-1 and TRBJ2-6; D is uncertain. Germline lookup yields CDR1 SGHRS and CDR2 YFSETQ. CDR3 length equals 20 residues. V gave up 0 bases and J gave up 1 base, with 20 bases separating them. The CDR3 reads CASSLAGSAASPSGANVLTF. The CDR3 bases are TGCGCCAGCAGCTTGGCCGGCTCGGCGGCAAGCCCGTCTGGGGCCAACGTCCTGACTTTC.

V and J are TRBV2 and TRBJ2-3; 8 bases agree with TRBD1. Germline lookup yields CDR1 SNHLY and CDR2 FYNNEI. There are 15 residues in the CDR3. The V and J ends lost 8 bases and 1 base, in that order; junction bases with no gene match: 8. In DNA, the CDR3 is TGTGCCAGCCTCAGAGACAGGGGACGCACAGATACGCAGTATTTT. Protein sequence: CASLRDRGRTDTQYF.

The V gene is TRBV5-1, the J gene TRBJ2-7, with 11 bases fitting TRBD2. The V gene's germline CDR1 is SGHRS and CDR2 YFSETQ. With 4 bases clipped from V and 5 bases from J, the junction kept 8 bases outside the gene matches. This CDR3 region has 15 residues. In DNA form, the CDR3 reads TGCGCCAGCAGCATCCCTACTAGCGGGAGCGACGAGCAGTACTTC. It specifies CASSIPTSGSDEQYF. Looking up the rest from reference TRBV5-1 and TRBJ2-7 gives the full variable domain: KAGVTQTPRYLIKTRGQQVTLSCSPISGHRSVSWYQQTPGQGLQFLFEYFSETQRNKGNFPGRFSGRQFSNSRSEMNVSTLELGDSALYLCASSIPTSGSDEQYFGPGTRLTVT.

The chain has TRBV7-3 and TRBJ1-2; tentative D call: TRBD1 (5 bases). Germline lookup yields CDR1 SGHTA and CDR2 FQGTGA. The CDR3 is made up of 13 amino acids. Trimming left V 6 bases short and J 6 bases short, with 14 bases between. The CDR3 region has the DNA TGTGCCAGCAGACCAGGGACGGGGGATGGCTACACCTTC. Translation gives CASRPGTGDGYTF.

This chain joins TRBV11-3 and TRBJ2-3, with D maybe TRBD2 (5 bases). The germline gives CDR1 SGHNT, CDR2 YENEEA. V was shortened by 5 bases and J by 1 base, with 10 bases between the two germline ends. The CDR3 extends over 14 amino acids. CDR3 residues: CASSPWGGTDTQYF. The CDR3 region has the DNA TGTGCCAGCAGCCCCTGGGGAGGCACAGATACGCAGTATTTT.